This T cell receptor beta chain was captured in a study of blood T cell repertoires in COVID-19. Followed over time, Seattle patients had been enrolled while infection was active. Germline CDR1 and CDR2: SGHNT and YYREEE (reference sequence). The CDR3 spans 13 residues. V lost 5 bases and J 4 bases, leaving 12 bases between the germline ends. Original processing methods: Cell counts per sample came from amplifying reference gene primers. TCRdb keeps only in-frame clones here, not all; method: immunoSEQ multiplex PCR. From that table come the V and J calls and clone size; the DNA was used to work out D and trimming. The sample records some 220,000 clones, approximately 85% being singletons.

Sequenced sample: peripheral blood. J is TRBJ1-1 and V is TRBV5-4; D is ambiguous. This TCR derives from a woman between 65 and 79 years old with COVID-19, enrolled during active disease. This chain's CDR3 is CASSHEVLTEAFF. Written as DNA, the CDR3 is TGTGCCAGCAGTCATGAGGTTCTCACTGAAGCTTTCTTT. The full variable domain, completed using reference TRBV5-4 and TRBJ1-1, is ETGVTQSPTHLIKTRGQQVTLRCSSQSGHNTVSWYQQALGQGPQFIFQYYREEENGRGNFPPRFSGLQFPNYSSELNVNALELDDSALYLCASSHEVLTEAFFGQGTRLTVV.